This entry is about one T cell receptor (beta chain). As yet, its antigen is unknown. One end of the junction is discordant with germline, which a read error may explain. The CDR3 totals 13 residues. The template was RNA from unsorted bulk tissue. Distant lung tissue was collected more than 3 cm away from the tumor edge. Between August and November 2014, newly diagnosed, chemotherapy-naive lung cancer patients underwent thoracic surgery in China. These data belong to a study of tumor and adjacent non-tumor tissue in lung cancer. Study-wide context: Stage I to III disease affected over nine men and roughly five women aged roughly 31 to 85.

A modified ARM-PCR protocol with three rounds of nested PCR amplified TCRbeta. TCRdb re-called the multiplex PCR reads through MiXCR, storing one row per CDR3 protein. The sample holds about 86,000 distinct CDR3 sequences, more than 65% seen once. General study points: Normal lung showed higher cumulative top 100 clone frequency than tumor.

J is TRBJ2-4 and V is TRBV12-3 or TRBV12-4; D not certain. The sample consisted of distant non-tumor lung tissue. This receptor was identified in a woman in her forties or fifties with non-small cell lung cancer. The CDR3 loop is CATCRIAKNIKYF. For the CDR3, the DNA is TGTGCCACCTGCAGGATAGCCAAAAACATTAAGTACTTC.